These 2 T cell receptor beta chains originate from one sample sequenced in a study of Graves' ophthalmopathy and Graves' hyperthyroidism. As the template, RNA transcripts were used to amplify TCR beta CDR3 regions. Second-round multiplex PCR came after a first-round RT-PCR that employed HTBI primers. TCRdb re-analysed the multiplex PCR reads in MiXCR, keeping a single row per CDR3 protein. The sample shows 500,000 to 700,000 distinct CDR3 sequences, about 20% of them seen only once. The sample consisted of peripheral blood. These receptors were taken from a woman between 18 and 29 years old with stable Graves' hyperthyroidism. Some clones in this sample may be carry-over from other donors' samples.

This clonotype has a count of ten or more. The V gene is TRBV7-8, the J gene TRBJ1-1; D might be TRBD1 (6 bases). Trimming stripped 5 bases from V and 4 bases from J, with 14 bases between. The CDR3 covers 14 residues. Germline V lookup: CDR1 SGHVS, CDR2 FQNEAQ. In DNA, the CDR3 is TGTGCCAGCAGCCTACAGGGTGGGGTCACTGAAGCTTTCTTT. It specifies CASSLQGGVTEAFF.

This clonotype appeared many times. This chain links TRBV9 with TRBJ2-7; 7 bases agree with TRBD1. The CDR3 loop spans 15 amino acids. V dropped 3 bases and J dropped 2; count of bases not matched to a gene: 8. Germline CDR1 SGDLS, CDR2 YYNGEE. The CDR3 is CASSGPPQGAYEQYF. CDR3 bases: TGTGCCAGCAGCGGTCCGCCCCAGGGGGCCTACGAGCAGTACTTC.